This T cell receptor (beta chain) was sequenced for a study of regulatory T cells in long-lasting Graves disease (dated by TCRdb to the early 2020s). Some background on the complete study: Persistent Graves' disease was defined as antithyroid drug treatment for over 5 years with persistently positive TSH receptor autoantibodies. A total of some 35 samples underwent TCR sequencing, from about 13 patients with persistent Graves' disease and some 20 patients with newly diagnosed Graves' disease. In the clinical cohort, patients with persistent Graves' disease had used antithyroid drugs for an average of approximately eleven years. The study was registered as a clinical trial and conducted in China. Peripheral blood TCR sequencing and RNA sequencing compared persistent Graves' disease patients with newly diagnosed Graves' disease patients. Study-wide findings and limitations: TRBV28, TRBJ1-2 and TRBJ2-5 were preferentially used in persistent disease, while TRBV20-1 and TRBJ2-1 were favored in newly diagnosed disease. Lower TCR Shannon entropy and fewer highly expanded clones were observed in persistent Graves' disease patients than in newly diagnosed patients, which suggested clonal expansion. Only the TCR beta chain was sequenced and analyzed. Only peripheral blood was studied, because thyroid tissue, the primary lesion, was inaccessible. The small sample size was acknowledged by the authors as a limitation that may reduce accuracy. Patients with persistent disease shared more public clonotypes (under 3,000) than newly diagnosed patients did (nearly 1,000).

As to this clonotype: No cognate antigen has been identified for it. Per-base qualities were not stored, and no clone one base away is much larger.

CDR1 MNHEY and CDR2 SVGEGT were looked up in the germline V gene. V is clipped by 2 bases and J by 5 bases, and the sequence between their germline boundaries is 10 bases long. The CDR3, cysteine through phenylalanine, is 13 amino acids long. Only CDR3 DNA is held: 39 bases, read in frame from base 1. The sample's time point label, in plain terms: persistent/refractory GD, antithyroid drugs over 5 years with positive TRAb. For both TCR sequencing and RNA sequencing, RNA was extracted from PBMCs using TRIzol. The diagnosis of Graves' disease was made according to American Thyroid Association guidelines. Patients were recruited from an endocrinology department in Xi'an, China. Each patient gave 9 to 10 milliliters of peripheral blood, collected in an EDTA anticoagulant tube. Ficoll Paque Plus density gradient separation was used to isolate PBMCs, and no further T cell sorting was performed. An Agilent 2100 Bioanalyzer and agarose gel were used to check RNA quality, while a NanoDrop 2000 measured RNA concentration.

Libraries came from multiplex PCR. Sequenced using an Illumina HiSeq 4000. TCR beta libraries were built with iRepertoire HTBI primers and Arm-PCR amplification of CDR3 regions. Before sequencing, the PCR products went through gel purification. The source study handled its data this way. A total of around 66 TRBV and 14 TRBJ segments were identified across samples and were used for gene usage analysis of CDR3 amino acid clonotypes. Filtered high-quality paired reads were merged into contigs using COPE and FqMerger. Contigs were aligned with BLAST to IMGT TRBV, TRBD and TRBJ reference genes, and CDR3 was defined per IMGT. Any clonotype with a frequency above 0.1% was counted as a highly expanded clone. Repertoire diversity was measured by Shannon entropy, and V-J evenness by the Gini coefficient. A clonotype found in more than one individual was treated as public. TCRdb's own reprocessing of the public reads used fastp at Q25 and MiXCR and kept productive beta chains. Entries that share a CDR3 protein sequence are merged under the most common genes and DNA. TCRdb assigned the V and J calls; the authors' analysis was not used. For this sample there are 500,000 to 800,000 distinct CDR3 sequences; about 32% appear just once. 40% to 55% of the sample belongs to the ten largest clones.

The receptor was derived from a female donor with Graves disease. The V gene is TRBV6-2 or TRBV6-3 and the J gene is TRBJ2-7, with an unclear D gene assignment. Sequenced material: peripheral blood mononuclear cells (PBMCs), taken when the disease was refractory, from a patient treated with antithyroid drugs. The DNA sequence is given as TGTGCCAGCAGTTACGGCCCCAGTGACGAGCAGTACTTC. This sequence encodes CASSYGPSDEQYF.